The entry below describes one T cell receptor beta chain. This specimen belongs to a study of blood T cell repertoires in COVID-19. Study-level information: Specimens from acute and convalescent COVID-19 originated in the United States, Italy and Spain. In each case, the material was cDNA or gDNA derived from T cells, B-cell-depleted T cells, or PBMCs.

In the source study's methods: The authors estimated nucleated cell counts from reference gene primer amplification. This table comes from immunoSEQ multiplex PCR, and its TCRdb copy is limited to in-frame clones, with some not included. The D gene and trimming were derived from the DNA, and the V and J assignments and clone size from that table. The sample lists roughly 100,000 clones, around nine tenths occurring once. Sequencing was done on a sample of peripheral blood. This sequence originates from a woman of 80 years or more with active COVID-19.

This CDR3 reads CASSSSYQETQYF. The CDR3 DNA reads TGTGCCAGCAGTTCCTCGTACCAAGAGACCCAGTACTTC. The V gene is TRBV27, the J gene TRBJ2-5; D gene ambiguous. The CDR3 loop spans 13 amino acids. Deletions cut 4 bases from V and 0 bases from J, with 6 bases between. The germline V gene encodes CDR1 MNHEY and CDR2 SMNVEV (reference sequence).